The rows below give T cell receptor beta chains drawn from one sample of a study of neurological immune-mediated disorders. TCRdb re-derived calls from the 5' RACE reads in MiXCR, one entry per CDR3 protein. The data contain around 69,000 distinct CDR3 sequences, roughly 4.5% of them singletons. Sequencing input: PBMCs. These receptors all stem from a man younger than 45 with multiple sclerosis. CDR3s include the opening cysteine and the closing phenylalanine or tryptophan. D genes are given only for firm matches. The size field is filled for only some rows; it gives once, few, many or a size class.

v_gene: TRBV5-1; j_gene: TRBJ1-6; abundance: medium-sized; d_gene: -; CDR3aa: CASSLDGSAGNSPLHF; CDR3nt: TGCGCCAGCAGTCTCGATGGGTCCGCGGGGAATTCACCCCTCCACTTT
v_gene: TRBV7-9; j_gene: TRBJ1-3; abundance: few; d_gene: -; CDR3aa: CASSLTGYGNTIYF; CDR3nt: TGTGCCAGCAGCCTCACAGGGTACGGAAACACCATATATTTT
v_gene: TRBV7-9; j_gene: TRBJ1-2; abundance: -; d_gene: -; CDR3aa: CASSLSGDFGYGYTF; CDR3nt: TGTGCCAGCAGCTTATCGGGGGACTTCGGCTATGGCTACACCTTC
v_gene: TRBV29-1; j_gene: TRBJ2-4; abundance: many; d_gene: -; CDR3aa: CSVEREQHQHF; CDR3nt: TGCAGCGTTGAAAGGGAGCAGCATCAGCACTTC
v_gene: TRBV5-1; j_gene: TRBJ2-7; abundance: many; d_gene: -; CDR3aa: CASSLDGASSYEQYF; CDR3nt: TGCGCCAGCAGCTTAGACGGCGCGAGCTCCTACGAGCAGTACTTC
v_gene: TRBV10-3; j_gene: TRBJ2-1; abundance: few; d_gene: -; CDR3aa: CAISERLGAYNEQFF; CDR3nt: TGTGCCATCAGTGAGAGGCTCGGTGCCTACAATGAGCAGTTCTTC
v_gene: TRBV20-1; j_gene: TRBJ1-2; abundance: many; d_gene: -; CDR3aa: CSAPGTADGYTF; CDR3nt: TGCAGTGCTCCCGGGACGGCCGATGGCTACACCTTC
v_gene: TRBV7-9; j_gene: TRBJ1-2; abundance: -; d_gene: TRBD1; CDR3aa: CASSHGPTGDGYTF; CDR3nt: TGTGCCAGCAGCCATGGCCCTACAGGGGATGGCTACACCTTC
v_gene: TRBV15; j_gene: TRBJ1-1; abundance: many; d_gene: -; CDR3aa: CATSRDWGGRPNTEAFF; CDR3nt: TGTGCCACCAGCAGAGATTGGGGGGGGCGACCGAACACTGAAGCTTTCTTT
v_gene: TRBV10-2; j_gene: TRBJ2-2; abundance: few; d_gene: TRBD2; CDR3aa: CASGNPRGGRRGGELFF; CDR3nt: TGCGCCAGCGGCAACCCCCGGGGGGGCCGACGGGGCGGGGAGCTGTTTTTT
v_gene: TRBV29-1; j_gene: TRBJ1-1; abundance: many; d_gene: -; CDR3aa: CSVEGGHTEAFF; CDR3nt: TGCAGCGTTGAAGGGGGGCACACTGAAGCTTTCTTT
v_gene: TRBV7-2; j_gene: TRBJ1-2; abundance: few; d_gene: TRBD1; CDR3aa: CASSLAMDRDAYGYTF; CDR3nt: TGTGCCAGCAGCTTAGCGATGGACAGGGACGCGTATGGCTACACCTTC
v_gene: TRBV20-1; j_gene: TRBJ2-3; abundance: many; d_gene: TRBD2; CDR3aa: CSARSRLAGGRDTQYF; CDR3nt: TGCAGTGCTAGATCCCGACTAGCGGGGGGGAGAGATACGCAGTATTTT
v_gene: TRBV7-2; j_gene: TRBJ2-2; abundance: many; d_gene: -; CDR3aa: CASSLRWGVGELFF; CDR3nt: TGTGCCAGCAGCTTACGGTGGGGAGTCGGGGAGCTGTTTTTT
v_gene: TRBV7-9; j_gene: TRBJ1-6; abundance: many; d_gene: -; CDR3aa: CATTEGNSPLHF; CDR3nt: TGTGCCACCACCGAGGGGAATTCACCCCTCCACTTT
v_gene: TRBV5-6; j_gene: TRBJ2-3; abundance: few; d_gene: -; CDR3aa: CASSLPWTDTQYF; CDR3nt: TGTGCCAGCAGCTTGCCGTGGACAGATACGCAGTATTTT
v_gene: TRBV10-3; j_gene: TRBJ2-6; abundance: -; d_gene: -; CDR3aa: CAISDLGPPSGANVLTF; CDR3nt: TGTGCCATCAGTGACCTGGGACCCCCCTCTGGGGCCAACGTCCTGACTTTC
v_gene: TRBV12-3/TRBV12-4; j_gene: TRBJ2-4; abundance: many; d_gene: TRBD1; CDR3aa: CASSGDSGGYIQYF; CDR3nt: TGTGCCAGCAGTGGGGACAGCGGCGGGTACATTCAGTACTTC
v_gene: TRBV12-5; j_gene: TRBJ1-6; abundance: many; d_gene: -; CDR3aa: CASGLVTAENSPLHF; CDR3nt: TGTGCTAGTGGTTTGGTAACGGCAGAAAATTCACCCCTCCACTTT
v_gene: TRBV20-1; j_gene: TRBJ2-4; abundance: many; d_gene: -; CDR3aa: CSATTGIAKNIQYF; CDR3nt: TGCAGTGCTACCACAGGGATAGCCAAAAACATTCAGTACTTC
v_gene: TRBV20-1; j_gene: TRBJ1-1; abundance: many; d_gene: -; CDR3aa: CSARDMGGDTEAFF; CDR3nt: TGCAGTGCTAGAGATATGGGGGGGGACACTGAAGCTTTCTTT
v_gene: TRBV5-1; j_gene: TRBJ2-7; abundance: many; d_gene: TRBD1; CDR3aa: CASSLVRTGAYEQYF; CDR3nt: TGCGCCAGCAGCTTGGTACGGACAGGGGCCTACGAGCAGTACTTC